The 29 T cell receptor beta chains below were found in one sample sequenced in a study of shared clonotypes between healthy human individuals. The assay was immunoSEQ multiplex PCR, and TCRdb's table has in-frame clones only and misses some. The data contain roughly 2.4 million clones, 90% to 96% of them singletons. Sequenced input: naive CD4+ T cells sorted from blood. Subset defined: CD45RA+ positively selected. The receptors stem from a man between 18 and 35 years old in good health.

This clone was seen once. The sample holds other DNA sequences that translate to the same CDR3. This chain joins TRBV20-1 and TRBJ2-3; D is uncertain. CDR3 length: 11 residues. Trimming pared 2 bases from V and 6 bases from J, leaving 6 bases between. The germline V gene has CDR1 DFQATT and CDR2 SNEGSKA (reference sequence). CDR3 residues: CSARQGDTQYF. Written as DNA, the CDR3 is TGCAGTGCTAGACAAGGGGATACGCAGTATTTT.

V usage is TRBV28 and J usage is TRBJ1-1; the D gene is possibly TRBD1 (6 bases). The CDR3 runs 14 residues. Germline CDR1 MDHEN, CDR2 SYDVKM. The V and J ends lost 4 bases and 5 bases respectively, with 14 bases between them. CDR3: CASSSTGFGTEAFF. DNA for the CDR3: TGTGCCAGCAGTTCCACAGGGTTTGGGACTGAAGCTTTCTTT.

This clone was recorded only once. This rearrangement joins TRBV30 to TRBJ1-4, with TRBD1 matching 7 bases. This CDR3 is built from 15 residues. V was clipped by 5 bases and J by 5 bases; unmatched bases: 11. From germline, CDR1 is GTSNPN and CDR2 SVGIG (reference sequence). CDR3 in amino acids: CAWVKPGQSNEKLFF. DNA for the CDR3: TGTGCCTGGGTCAAACCGGGACAGTCAAATGAAAAACTGTTTTTT.

The chain employs TRBV5-5 and TRBJ2-3; 7 bases fit TRBD2. The CDR3 is 15 amino acids. Germline V lookup: CDR1 SGHKS, CDR2 YYEKEE (reference sequence). V trimming: 3 bases; J trimming: 0 bases; junction bases outside the gene matches: 4. For the CDR3, the DNA is TGTGCCAGCAGCTGGAGTAGCGGGAGCACAGATACGCAGTATTTT. Translation: CASSWSSGSTDTQYF.

This rearrangement joins TRBV7-2 to TRBJ2-3; 9 bases are shared with TRBD2. In germline, CDR1 is SGHTA, CDR2 FQGNSA. The CDR3 runs 15 residues. Trimming removed 2 bases from V and 7 bases from J; junction bases left unmatched: 7. CDR3: CASSLNLASGNTQYF. The CDR3 DNA reads TGTGCCAGCAGCTTAAATCTGGCTAGCGGGAATACGCAGTATTTT.

The V gene is TRBV7-6, the J gene TRBJ1-3; D ambiguous. V lost 2 bases and J 0 bases, leaving 20 bases between the germline ends. CDR3 size: 19 residues. Germline V CDR1 and CDR2: SGHVS, FNYEAQ. The CDR3 bases are TGTGCCAGCAGCTTAAAGTCAATCGATAGGCCTAACTCTGGAAACACCATATATTTT. Translated, it gives CASSLKSIDRPNSGNTIYF. The full variable domain, rest sourced from reference TRBV7-6 and TRBJ1-3, is GAGVSQSPRYKVTKRGQDVALRCDPISGHVSLYWYRQALGQGPEFLTYFNYEAQQDKSGLPNDRFSAERPEGSISTLTIQRTEQRDSAMYRCASSLKSIDRPNSGNTIYFGEGSWLTVV.

This clone was seen a few times. The chain recombines TRBV7-9 with TRBJ2-7, with a possible D match to TRBD1 (6 bases). Germline V lookup: CDR1 SEHNR, CDR2 FQNEAQ (reference sequence). The CDR3 consists of 14 residues. Trimming shortened V by 3 bases and J by 2 bases, and 11 bases separated the two germline ends. CDR3 in DNA: TGTGCCAGCAGCTTTGGACAGTCCCCCTACGAGCAGTACTTC. This codes for CASSFGQSPYEQYF.

Concerning this clone: The same CDR3 also results from other DNA sequences found in this sample. The V call is TRBV6-1, the J call TRBJ1-5; no clear D gene. The CDR3 runs to 11 residues. Germline assignment: CDR1 MNHNS and CDR2 SASEGT. Trimming took off 2 bases at V and 7 bases at J, with 3 bases between the two ends. The CDR3 DNA follows: TGTGCCAGCAGTGAAAGACAGCCCCAGCATTTT. The encoded protein is CASSERQPQHF.

The V call is TRBV19, the J call TRBJ1-2, with D hard to call. This CDR3 contains 14 residues. Looked up from germline, CDR1 is LNHDA and CDR2 is SQIVND (reference sequence). Trimming removed 4 bases from V and 2 bases from J, with 11 bases in between. CDR3 nucleotide sequence: TGTGCCAGTAGTACTAAGGGTTCGAACTATGGCTACACCTTC. This gives the protein CASSTKGSNYGYTF.

The chain links TRBV10-1 to TRBJ1-3; D is possibly TRBD1 (6 bases). The V end lost 0 bases, the J end lost 0 bases, and 12 bases lay between the germline ends. The CDR3 has 17 residues. CDR1 and CDR2 (germline): WNHNN, SYGVQD (reference sequence). CDR3: CASSESRTGISGNTIYF. CDR3 nucleotides: TGCGCCAGCAGTGAGTCCAGAACAGGGATCTCTGGAAACACCATATATTTT.

The rearrangement links TRBV21-1 to TRBJ1-3; the table's D gene call, TRBD1, was not cross checked with the DNA. TRBV21-1 constitutes a pseudogene. The CDR3 contains 10 residues. The DNA of the CDR3 is TGTGCCCACTCTGGAAACACCATATATTTT. As protein: CAHSGNTIYF.

This clone is a singleton in its sample. This chain links TRBV7-2 with TRBJ2-7; possible D gene TRBD1, 6 bases. Trimming cost V 1 base and J 3 bases, with 7 bases left between them. This CDR3 is built from 13 residues. CDR1 is SGHTA and CDR2 is FQGNSA in the germline V gene. CDR3 sequence reads: CASSLGQDYEQYF. The CDR3 DNA follows: TGTGCCAGCAGCTTAGGACAGGACTACGAGCAGTACTTC. Full variable domain (rest looked up from reference TRBV7-2 and TRBJ2-7): GAGVSQSPSNKVTEKGKDVELRCDPISGHTALYWYRQSLGQGLEFLIYFQGNSAPDKSGLPSDRFSAERTGGSVSTLTIQRTQQEDSAVYLCASSLGQDYEQYFGPGTRLTVT.

The chain couples TRBV5-4 to TRBJ2-3; tentatively, D is TRBD2 (6 bases). Trimming left V 0 bases short and J 4 bases short, with 12 bases between. This CDR3 has 15 residues. The germline CDR1 and CDR2 sequences are SGHNT and YYREEE (reference sequence). CDR3 nucleotides: TGTGCCAGCAGCTTGGATGGACTACAAGCAGATACGCAGTATTTT. This encodes CASSLDGLQADTQYF.

The chain couples TRBV30 to TRBJ2-1; D may be TRBD2 (5 bases). Germline V gene sequence: CDR1 GTSNPN, CDR2 SVGIG (reference sequence). The V and J ends lost 2 bases and 0 bases respectively, with 11 bases between them. The CDR3 consists of 15 residues. CDR3 region: CAWSPVASSYNEQFF. CDR3 bases: TGTGCCTGGAGTCCGGTAGCGAGCTCCTACAATGAGCAGTTCTTC.

The rearrangement uses TRBV5-1 and TRBJ1-4; the match to TRBD1 covers 7 bases. The CDR3 has 15 amino acids. V was pared by 2 bases and J by 4 bases, with 5 bases of the junction left unmatched. The germline gives CDR1 SGHRS, CDR2 YFSETQ. The CDR3 here is CASSFQGGLNEKLFF. The CDR3 DNA reads as TGCGCCAGCAGCTTTCAGGGGGGGCTTAATGAAAAACTGTTTTTT.

V gene TRBV6-5 combines with J gene TRBJ1-5; D gene unclear. CDR1 MNHEY and CDR2 SVGAGI come from the germline V gene. The CDR3 spans 15 residues. V lost 5 bases, J lost 3 bases, and 14 bases lay in between. The CDR3 loop reads CASSPSPGNNQPQHF. The CDR3, as DNA: TGTGCCAGCAGTCCCTCCCCCGGAAACAATCAGCCCCAGCATTTT.

To note about this clone: One junction end disagrees with the germline gene, perhaps due to a read error. The J gene is TRBJ2-1, the V gene TRBV5-1, with D possibly matching TRBD1 (6 bases). The CDR3 contains 15 residues. Germline V gene lookup returns CDR1 SGHRS and CDR2 YFSETQ. The CDR3 region is CASRLDSDSNNEQFF. The CDR3 nucleotides are TGCGCCAGCAGATTGGACTCGGACAGCAACAATGAGCAGTTCTTC.

The chain uses TRBV5-4 and TRBJ2-5, with unresolved D. Germline CDR1 reads SGHNT; CDR2 reads YYREEE (reference sequence). The ends were cut back, 1 base at V and 2 bases at J, with 6 bases in the middle. The CDR3 length is 13 residues. The DNA for the CDR3 is TGTGCCAGCAGCTTGACTCCGCAAGAGACCCAGTACTTC. Translation gives CASSLTPQETQYF.

The V and J genes are TRBV19 and TRBJ2-5; 7 bases are shared with TRBD1. Trimming removed 2 bases from V and 0 bases from J; junction bases left unmatched: 9. The CDR3 runs to 17 residues. The germline V gene encodes CDR1 LNHDA and CDR2 SQIVND (reference sequence). The CDR3 coding sequence is TGTGCCAGTAGTATATCTTTTGGGACAGCTTACCAAGAGACCCAGTACTTC. This gives the protein CASSISFGTAYQETQYF. Complete variable domain (other parts from reference TRBV19 and TRBJ2-5): DGGITQSPKYLFRKEGQNVTLSCEQNLNHDAMYWYRQDPGQGLRLIYYSQIVNDFQKGDIAEGYSVSREKKESFPLTVTSAQKNPTAFYLCASSISFGTAYQETQYFGPGTRLLVL.

The J gene is TRBJ2-1, the V gene TRBV30; D is unresolved. The CDR3 has 12 amino acids. In germline, CDR1 is GTSNPN, CDR2 SVGIG (reference sequence). Between the trimmed V and J ends, which lost 0 bases and 7 bases, there was a span of 7 bases. The CDR3 DNA follows: TGTGCCTGGAGTGTAATGGGGAATGAGCAGTTCTTC. Translating it yields CAWSVMGNEQFF.

Worth noting for this clone: At the DNA level, this CDR3 is encoded by other sequences in the same sample as well. The chain employs TRBV28 and TRBJ2-5; D gene ambiguous. Germline lookup yields CDR1 MDHEN and CDR2 SYDVKM. Trimming pared 5 bases from V and 2 bases from J, leaving 3 bases between. The CDR3 contains 11 residues. Here the CDR3 DNA reads TGTGCCAGCAGTAGGCAAGAGACCCAGTACTTC. Amino acid sequence: CASSRQETQYF.

V gene TRBV30 combines with J gene TRBJ1-6, with TRBD1 matching 7 bases. Trimming removed 4 bases from V and 2 bases from J; junction bases left unmatched: 11. This CDR3 is 17 amino acids long. Germline loops: CDR1 GTSNPN, CDR2 SVGIG (reference sequence). This chain's CDR3 is CAWTKTGTATYNSPLHF. CDR3 bases: TGTGCCTGGACTAAAACAGGGACAGCCACCTATAATTCACCCCTCCACTTT.

Concerning this clone itself: The same CDR3 can be traced to other DNA sequences in this sample. The CDR3 nucleotides are TGCGCCAGCAGCTTGGGGGGCGTAGGGGAGACCCAGTACTTC. Residues: CASSLGGVGETQYF. The V call is TRBV5-1, the J call TRBJ2-5; the D gene is possibly TRBD1 (5 bases). The CDR3 covers 14 residues. The germline V and J ends were trimmed by 0 bases and 5 bases, with 11 bases remaining between them. Germline-derived CDR1 and CDR2 are SGHRS and YFSETQ.

The chain joins TRBV7-2 to TRBJ2-2, with 7 bases identical to TRBD1. Germline CDR1 is SGHTA and CDR2 is FQGNSA. Unmatched junction bases numbered 7, after V lost 0 bases and J lost 0 bases. The length of the CDR3 is 18 residues. The CDR3 DNA reads as TGTGCCAGCAGCTTAGCCAAGACAGGGTTGGCGAACACCGGGGAGCTGTTTTTT. It specifies CASSLAKTGLANTGELFF.

This sequence joins TRBV5-4 and TRBJ2-2; TRBD2 agrees at 7 bases. V shed 4 bases, J shed 1 base, and the junction held 1 base outside the gene matches. CDR3 length: 14 amino acids. From germline, CDR1 is SGHNT and CDR2 YYREEE (reference sequence). CDR3 residues: CASSPSGNTGELFF. CDR3 bases: TGTGCCAGCAGCCCTAGCGGGAACACCGGGGAGCTGTTTTTT.

The V and J genes are TRBV2 and TRBJ2-1; 12 positions match TRBD2. The germline CDR1 and CDR2 sequences are SNHLY and FYNNEI. Unmatched junction bases numbered 12, after V lost 6 bases and J lost 9 bases. The CDR3 contains 16 residues. This CDR3 reads CASSARASGGAFEQFF. CDR3 DNA: TGTGCCAGCAGCGCCAGAGCTAGCGGGGGGGCGTTTGAGCAGTTCTTC. Full variable domain (rest looked up from reference TRBV2 and TRBJ2-1): EPEVTQTPSHQVTQMGQEVILRCVPISNHLYFYWYRQILGQKVEFLVSFYNNEISEKSEIFDDQFSVERPDGSNFTLKIRSTKLEDSAMYFCASSARASGGAFEQFFGPGTRLTVL.

This clone has only one observation. The V gene is TRBV7-9, the J gene TRBJ2-1, with TRBD2 identical over 10 bases. The CDR3 totals 17 residues. V dropped 1 base and J dropped 2; count of bases not matched to a gene: 5. Per the germline V gene, CDR1 is SEHNR and CDR2 is FQNEAQ (reference sequence). The CDR3 region has the DNA TGTGCCAGCAGCTTAGGGGAGCTAGCGGGGGCCTACAATGAGCAGTTCTTC. Translating it yields CASSLGELAGAYNEQFF.

Concerning this clone itself: Other DNA variants within this sample encode the same CDR3. This sequence joins TRBV28 and TRBJ2-5; 7 bases agree with TRBD2. CDR1 and CDR2 from the germline V gene are MDHEN and SYDVKM. V was pared by 2 bases and J by 5 bases, with 2 bases of the junction left unmatched. The length of the CDR3 is 13 residues. CDR3 sequence (DNA): TGTGCCAGCAGTTTAGGGGGGGTGGAGACCCAGTACTTC. Translated: CASSLGGVETQYF.

CDR3 sequence: CAIPYWLASMGEQFF. CDR3 in DNA: TGTGCCATCCCATATTGGCTAGCGAGTATGGGTGAGCAGTTCTTC. V is TRBV9 and J is TRBJ2-1, with TRBD2 as a possible D gene (6 bases). CDR1 SGDLS and CDR2 YYNGEE come from the germline V gene. CDR3 size: 15 residues. Trimming left V 9 bases short and J 9 bases short, with 25 bases between.